The source of this TCR beta chain is a study of cytomegalovirus exposure and HLA in healthy donors. Findings of the study overall: Relative to equally common others, HLA-associated TCR beta chains showed greater clonal expansion in a later analysis. The authors later found TCR association rates varying by HLA locus, with DRB1 most and HLA-C fewest. There was a cluster of highly shared sequence variants that was likely a sequencing artifact.

Trimming took 4 bases from V and 5 from J, leaving 11 bases between them. This CDR3 contains 13 residues. Germline V gene lookup returns CDR1 MNHNY and CDR2 SVGAGI (reference sequence). About this clone itself: The antigen is not known.

This PCR relied on a set of 60 Vbeta primers and 13 Jbeta primers. Assay used: immunoSEQ multiplex PCR; TCRdb lists only in-frame clones, some missing. The table has 95,000 to 120,000 clones, 82% seen once. The chain joins TRBV6-6 to TRBJ2-5; a possible D gene is TRBD1 (5 bases). The sample consisted of PBMCs. The sequence was collected from a woman aged 18-30 years in good health and CMV-seronegative. Here the CDR3 reads CASSLFGAETQYF. Here the CDR3 DNA reads TGTGCCAGCAGTTTATTTGGGGCCGAGACCCAGTACTTC.